This T cell receptor beta chain was recovered during a study of cytomegalovirus exposure and HLA in healthy donors. PCR used 60 Vbeta primers and 13 Jbeta primers. TCRdb's copy holds only in-frame clones and misses some; the assay was immunoSEQ multiplex PCR. The profile covers nearly 110,000 clones, with 60% to 80% appearing a single time and about 2.5% taken by the ten largest. This clone appeared once. Trimming at V came to 4 bases and at J to 2 bases, leaving 9 bases not matched to a gene. The CDR3 runs to 16 residues. Germline V CDR1 and CDR2: LGHNA, YSLEER. Material: PBMCs. The sequence was collected from a female donor in good health and CMV-seronegative. The chain is built from TRBV4-3 and TRBJ2-7, with TRBD1 matching 9 bases. The CDR3 sequence is CASSPHLDRGPYEQYF. CDR3 DNA: TGCGCCAGCAGCCCCCACTTGGACAGGGGTCCCTACGAGCAGTACTTC.